This TCR beta chain was captured in a study of regulatory T cells in long-lasting Graves disease. Combining iRepertoire HTBI primers with Arm-PCR of CDR3 regions, the authors built TCR beta libraries. MiXCR, run by TCRdb on the multiplex PCR reads, gives a single entry per CDR3 protein. The sample lists hundreds of thousands of distinct CDR3 sequences, roughly a sixth seen once, with 20% to 30% in the top ten. This clonotype occurred a few times. Trimming shortened V by 1 base and J by 4 bases, and 13 bases separated the two germline ends. The germline gives CDR1 SGHAT, CDR2 FQNNGV. This CDR3 spans 15 amino acids. The time point denotes: newly diagnosed GD, antithyroid drugs for less than 3 months. The TCR library was prepared using RNA isolated from PBMCs. These records were also assigned to another study, of T cells in Graves' hyperthyroidism and ophthalmopathy. That investigation notes: The TCR CDR3 first-round RT-PCR relied on the HTBI primer set.

The sample here was peripheral blood mononuclear cells (PBMCs), taken at new diagnosis, from a patient treated with antithyroid drugs. This TCR was recovered from a woman aged 35-65 years with Graves disease. The rearrangement joins TRBV11-2 to TRBJ2-5; D unclear. In nucleotides, the CDR3 is TGTGCCAGCAGCTTAGCAGATAGGGCGTTAGAGACCCAGTACTTC. This translates into CASSLADRALETQYF.